These 5 T cell receptor beta chains were all obtained from the same sample, sequenced in a study of radiation and T cells in renal cell carcinoma. The protocol was immunoSEQ multiplex PCR, while the TCRdb copy is restricted to in-frame clones and leaves out a portion. The sample lists some 10,000 clones; over 60% were seen once. The treatment denotes: treatment-naive control, cytoreductive nephrectomy. The sample in question was tumor tissue, obtained from a patient whose treatment was nephrectomy without radiotherapy. Source of these receptors: a man between 60 and 75 years old with renal cell carcinoma.

This clone was recorded a few times. CDR3 sequence (DNA): TGTGCCAGCAGAGAGACGGGCGAGCAGTACTTC. It yields the protein CASRETGEQYF. The V and J genes are TRBV2 and TRBJ2-7; D gene ambiguous. This CDR3 has 11 residues. Trimming removed 6 bases from V and 6 bases from J, with 9 bases in between. CDR1 SNHLY and CDR2 FYNNEI come from the germline V gene.

Relative to its sample, this clone is medium-sized. The rearrangement links TRBV7-9 to TRBJ1-4, with 9 bases aligning to TRBD1. The ends lost 4 bases at V and 8 bases at J; junction bases unmatched: 5. Germline CDR1 and CDR2: SEHNR and FQNEAQ (reference sequence). The CDR3 spans 14 residues. DNA of the CDR3: TGTGCCAGCAGCTCACAGGGGGCAGGAGAAAAACTGTTTTTT. Protein sequence: CASSSQGAGEKLFF.

This clone has a handful of counts. The CDR3 is CASRRSGELFF. The CDR3 DNA reads as TGCGCCAGCAGGAGAAGTGGGGAGCTGTTTTTT. The chain uses TRBV10-2 and TRBJ2-2; unclear D gene. CDR1 is WSHSY and CDR2 is SAAADI in the germline V gene. The CDR3 totals 11 residues. Trimming left V 6 bases short and J 8 bases short, with 7 bases between.

The chain employs TRBV7-2 and TRBJ1-2, with D uncertain. The ends were cut back, 1 base at V and 2 bases at J, with 20 bases in the middle. The CDR3 is made up of 18 amino acids. Germline loops: CDR1 SGHTA, CDR2 FQGNSA. CDR3 sequence reads: CASSLVGHLEGLNYGYTF. DNA for the CDR3: TGTGCCAGCAGCTTAGTCGGGCATCTCGAAGGTTTGAACTATGGCTACACCTTC.

In its sample, this clone ranks as medium-sized (0.01 to 0.1%). The gene calls are TRBV5-1 and TRBJ2-7; possible D gene TRBD1, 6 bases. The V gene lost 4 bases and the J gene lost 6 bases, with 14 bases spanning the gap. The CDR3 runs 13 residues. Per germline, CDR1 SGHRS and CDR2 YFSETQ. The CDR3 sequence: CASSRTGSREQYF. The CDR3 DNA is TGCGCCAGCAGCCGAACAGGGTCGCGCGAGCAGTACTTC.